These 30 T cell receptor beta chains came from one sample sequenced in a study of beta chain features in type 1 diabetes. Study-wide points: In every one of the four CD4+ subsets, TCRB CDR3s were moderately but significantly shorter in Type 1 diabetes patients.

Investigators reverse transcribed all isolated RNA, so they sequenced expressed TCRB transcripts. The protocol was immunoSEQ multiplex PCR, while the TCRdb copy is restricted to in-frame clones and leaves out a portion. Of more than 300,000 clones listed, roughly an eighth are singletons. Their target antigens are unknown. The source material was naive CD4+ T cells from blood. The receptors here all came from a woman aged 18 to 35 with type 1 diabetes.

The rearrangement links TRBV4-1 to TRBJ1-2; 8 bases agree with TRBD1. The V gene's germline CDR1 is MGHRA and CDR2 YSYEKL. The CDR3 sequence is 17 residues long. The V segment lost 1 base and the J segment 2 bases; nucleotides outside the gene matches: 9. The chain's CDR3 is CASSQGRAAGGNYGYTF. The CDR3 DNA reads TGCGCCAGCAGCCAAGGGCGAGCGGCAGGGGGCAACTATGGCTACACCTTC.

In its sample, this clone was seen a few times. The chain uses TRBV9 and TRBJ2-3, with 8 bases fitting TRBD1. V lost 4 bases to trimming and J lost 5 bases; unmatched junction nucleotides: 15. The germline V gene has CDR1 SGDLS and CDR2 YYNGEE. The CDR3 spans 17 residues. The CDR3 DNA reads TGTGCCAGCAGCCCTAAACAGGGGGGACTGGGTCGAGATACGCAGTATTTT. It specifies CASSPKQGGLGRDTQYF.

The chain is built from TRBV15 and TRBJ2-5; TRBD1 is a possible D gene (5 bases). Looked up from germline, CDR1 is LNHNV and CDR2 is YYDKDF (reference sequence). Deletions cut 1 base from V and 7 bases from J, with 16 bases between. The length of the CDR3 is 15 residues. The CDR3 is CATSRAWGPRGTQYF. As DNA, the CDR3 is TGTGCCACCAGCAGAGCCTGGGGCCCCCGTGGGACCCAGTACTTC.

This clone was detected only a few times. The chain joins TRBV5-1 to TRBJ2-7; 9 bases line up with TRBD1. Germline-derived CDR1 and CDR2 are SGHRS and YFSETQ. With 1 base clipped from V and 5 bases from J, the junction kept 7 bases outside the gene matches. The CDR3 extends over 15 amino acids. CDR3 nucleotides: TGCGCCAGCAGCTTGACCGGGACAGGGACCCACGAGCAGTACTTC. Amino acids: CASSLTGTGTHEQYF.

V gene TRBV4-2 combines with J gene TRBJ2-3, with 9 bases fitting TRBD2. Germline V gives CDR1 LGHNA, CDR2 YNFKEQ. The CDR3 extends over 14 amino acids. Germline trimming cut 4 bases from V and 5 bases from J; bases unmatched to any gene: 4. Here the CDR3 reads CASSPSGKVDTQYF. CDR3 DNA: TGTGCCAGCAGCCCTAGCGGGAAGGTAGATACGCAGTATTTT.

The chain links TRBV7-9 to TRBJ1-1; 7 bases map to TRBD1. Looked up from germline, CDR1 is SEHNR and CDR2 is FQNEAQ (reference sequence). With V trimmed by 5 bases and J by 1 base, 7 bases remained unmatched. The CDR3 totals 15 residues. In DNA form, the CDR3 reads TGTGCCAGCAGCCGCAAACAGGGGTGGAACACTGAAGCTTTCTTT. Its protein product is CASSRKQGWNTEAFF.

This chain connects TRBV28 to TRBJ2-7; D might be TRBD2 (6 bases). Looked up from germline, CDR1 is MDHEN and CDR2 is SYDVKM. With 5 bases removed from V and 6 bases from J, the gap between germline ends came to 17 bases. CDR3 length: 14 residues. CDR3 protein: CASSPQTGGVEQYF. DNA for the CDR3: TGTGCCAGCAGTCCACAGACGGGCGGGGTCGAGCAGTACTTC.

This chain links TRBV6-5 with TRBJ2-7; perhaps TRBD2 as D (6 bases). Germline loops: CDR1 MNHEY, CDR2 SVGAGI. This CDR3 is 13 amino acids long. V was shortened by 7 bases and J by 2 bases, with 12 bases between the two germline ends. For the CDR3, the DNA is TGTGCCAGCACCGGGACTTACACCTACGAGCAGTACTTC. Translating it yields CASTGTYTYEQYF.

The CDR3 spells CASSSTGGGTGELFF. The CDR3 DNA follows: TGTGCCAGCAGCTCCACAGGGGGGGGCACCGGGGAGCTGTTTTTT. The rearrangement links TRBV5-4 to TRBJ2-2; possibly TRBD1 for D (8 bases). The CDR3 runs to 15 residues. CDR1 and CDR2 from the germline V gene are SGHNT and YYREEE (reference sequence). Trimming stripped 3 bases from V and 4 bases from J, with 13 bases between.

This clone was observed a few times. The V gene is TRBV18, the J gene TRBJ2-7; D possibly corresponds to TRBD2 (5 bases). V shed 0 bases and J shed 5 bases, with 8 bases lying between them. The CDR3 totals 13 residues. Germline V gene lookup returns CDR1 KGHSH and CDR2 LQKENI. DNA for the CDR3: TGTGCCAGCTCACCACCCTCGAGGGACGAGCAGTACTTC. Translated, it gives CASSPPSRDEQYF.

This clone was observed a handful of times. The rearrangement joins TRBV28 to TRBJ2-4; 7 bases line up with TRBD1. V was clipped by 5 bases and J by 2 bases; unmatched bases: 6. From germline, CDR1 is MDHEN and CDR2 SYDVKM. The CDR3 runs 15 residues. The CDR3 DNA follows: TGTGCCAGCAGTCTAGAGACAGGGACCAAAAACATTCAGTACTTC. It translates to CASSLETGTKNIQYF.

This chain uses TRBV14 with TRBJ2-5; 7 nucleotides align to TRBD2. This CDR3 has 18 residues. Germline values: CDR1 SGHDN, CDR2 FVKESK. Trimming cost V 2 bases and J 5 bases; bases outside gene matches: 17. CDR3 in amino acids: CASSQSKRTSGLSETQYF. The CDR3 coding sequence is TGTGCCAGCAGCCAATCAAAACGGACTAGTGGATTGTCGGAGACCCAGTACTTC.

The V call is TRBV5-1, the J call TRBJ2-3; weak D call: TRBD2 (6 bases). CDR1 is SGHRS and CDR2 is YFSETQ in the germline V gene. Deletions cut 4 bases from V and 4 bases from J, with 10 bases between. The CDR3 is 13 amino acids. The CDR3 is CASSATSADTQYF. The DNA of the CDR3 is TGCGCCAGCAGCGCGACTAGTGCAGATACGCAGTATTTT.

This clone was counted between two and nine times. The J gene is TRBJ2-1, the V gene TRBV2; possibly TRBD2 for D (6 bases). Trimming cost V 6 bases and J 4 bases, with 13 bases left between them. The CDR3 sequence is 14 residues long. The germline V gene has CDR1 SNHLY and CDR2 FYNNEI. The CDR3 loop reads CASSRDGSYNEQFF. The CDR3, as DNA: TGTGCCAGCAGCCGGGACGGGAGTTACAATGAGCAGTTCTTC.

This clone occurred a few times. The chain has TRBV5-4 and TRBJ2-3, with D possibly matching TRBD2 (6 bases). V shed 1 base and J shed 5 bases, with 11 bases lying between them. Germline loops: CDR1 SGHNT, CDR2 YYREEE (reference sequence). This CDR3 contains 14 residues. CDR3: CASSLLQGGDTQYF. The CDR3 DNA sequence: TGTGCCAGCAGCTTGTTGCAGGGAGGAGATACGCAGTATTTT.

V and J are TRBV4-1 and TRBJ1-5; 8 nucleotides agree with TRBD1. The germline V gene encodes CDR1 MGHRA and CDR2 YSYEKL. The CDR3 is 19 amino acids. After removal of 1 base from V and 0 bases from J, the junction contained 11 bases not matched to a gene. CDR3 bases: TGCGCCAGCAGCCAAGGGACAGGGTCCGGGGGTTATAGCAATCAGCCCCAGCATTTT. This codes for CASSQGTGSGGYSNQPQHF.

This chain uses TRBV4-1 with TRBJ1-2; 7 bases are shared with TRBD1. Germline trimming cut 1 base from V and 0 bases from J; bases unmatched to any gene: 5. This CDR3 is built from 16 residues. Germline V CDR1 and CDR2: MGHRA, YSYEKL. CDR3 residues: CASSQGGTAANYGYTF. Here the CDR3 DNA reads TGCGCCAGCAGCCAAGGAGGGACAGCAGCTAACTATGGCTACACCTTC.

This clone was counted only a few times. The V gene is TRBV11-2, the J gene TRBJ1-6, with D possibly TRBD1 on 6 matching bases. The V gene's germline CDR1 is SGHAT and CDR2 FQNNGV. CDR3 size: 16 residues. V lost 5 bases, J lost 10 bases, and 21 bases lay in between. The CDR3 region has the DNA TGTGCCAGCAGCCCCGTTCGGACAGAAAAGAGGTCACCCCTCCACTTT. It specifies CASSPVRTEKRSPLHF.

The chain has TRBV7-9 and TRBJ2-5; weak D call: TRBD2 (6 bases). The J call may be wrong; the DNA end is better matched by TRBJ2-7. Germline CDR1 SEHNR, CDR2 FQNEAQ (reference sequence). The CDR3 consists of 15 residues. Here the CDR3 DNA reads TGTGCCAGCAGCTTAGAAGGACTACGCGGGCACGAGCAGTACTTC. It encodes CASSLEGLRGHEQYF.

Only a few counts were recorded for this clone. The chain is built from TRBV27 and TRBJ2-3; TRBD1 aligns across 7 bases. J was trimmed by 3 bases and V by 6 bases; bases with no gene match: 9. CDR1 is MNHEY, CDR2 SMNVEV, per germline (reference sequence). This CDR3 spans 15 amino acids. This CDR3 is CASRPDRARTDTQYF. The CDR3 DNA reads TGTGCCAGCAGGCCAGACAGGGCAAGGACAGATACGCAGTATTTT.

This clone was recorded a few times. The chain joins TRBV6-5 to TRBJ1-4; D is perhaps TRBD1 (6 bases). Trimming took 2 bases from V and 6 from J, leaving 10 bases between them. Germline lookup yields CDR1 MNHEY and CDR2 SVGAGI. CDR3 length equals 14 residues. CDR3 nucleotide sequence: TGTGCCAGCAGTTACAAAGGGGGAGATGAAAAACTGTTTTTT. Translating gives CASSYKGGDEKLFF.

The chain recombines TRBV28 with TRBJ2-1; D perhaps matches TRBD2 (6 bases). Trimming removed 6 bases from V and 14 bases from J, with 14 bases in between. The CDR3 is made up of 11 amino acids. Per the germline V gene, CDR1 is MDHEN and CDR2 is SYDVKM. CDR3 protein: CASSPPPGEFF. The CDR3 DNA sequence: TGTGCCAGCAGCCCCCCCCCGGGGGAGTTCTTC.

This clone was seen once. The gene calls are TRBV13 and TRBJ2-3; possibly TRBD2 for D (7 bases). The germline V and J ends were trimmed by 5 bases and 1 base, with 13 bases remaining between them. CDR3 length: 15 residues. The germline gives CDR1 PRHDT, CDR2 FYEKMQ (reference sequence). The CDR3 nucleotides are TGTGCCAGCAGCGGGGGGGGCACCCGCACAGATACGCAGTATTTT. This sequence encodes CASSGGGTRTDTQYF.

This clone was observed a handful of times. The chain has TRBV18 and TRBJ1-2; TRBD1 matches at 10 bases. Germline V gene data show CDR1 as KGHSH and CDR2 as LQKENI. The CDR3 has 14 amino acids. Trimming took 7 bases from V and 4 from J; bases not matched to a gene: 6. CDR3: CASFQTGGGYGYTF. In nucleotides, the CDR3 is TGTGCCAGCTTCCAGACAGGGGGCGGCTATGGCTACACCTTC.

This clone occurred a few times. This chain connects TRBV11-2 to TRBJ2-5; perhaps TRBD2 as D (6 bases). The germline V gene encodes CDR1 SGHAT and CDR2 FQNNGV. V was trimmed by 5 bases and J by 5 bases, leaving 15 bases between them. The CDR3 is made up of 14 amino acids. CDR3 in DNA: TGTGCCAGCAGCCCTGGGGGGAGGACGGAGACCCAGTACTTC. Translation: CASSPGGRTETQYF.

The chain couples TRBV11-3 to TRBJ1-2; TRBD1 agrees at 9 bases. Germline CDR1 and CDR2: SGHNT and YENEEA. The CDR3 spans 15 residues. With 5 bases clipped from V and 3 bases from J, the junction kept 7 bases outside the gene matches. Written as DNA, the CDR3 is TGTGCCAGCAGCGCTCCGGGACAGGGTTACTATGGCTACACCTTC. Translated, it gives CASSAPGQGYYGYTF.

This clone has only a few counts. The V call is TRBV16, the J call TRBJ2-5; TRBD1 is a possible D gene (6 bases). The CDR3 extends over 12 amino acids. CDR1 is KGHSY, CDR2 FQNENV, per germline. V was pared by 11 bases and J by 5 bases, with 15 bases between. In nucleotides, the CDR3 is TGTGCCGGGGGCTCCTCGGCGGAGACCCAGTACTTC. Translating it yields CAGGSSAETQYF.

The chain uses TRBV25-1 and TRBJ2-5; tentatively, D is TRBD2 (6 bases). Germline V gene lookup returns CDR1 MGHDK and CDR2 SYGVNS. The CDR3 runs 13 residues. The V and J ends lost 4 bases and 5 bases respectively, with 11 bases between them. The CDR3 loop is CASSATGRETQYF. CDR3 bases: TGTGCCAGCAGTGCGACGGGGAGGGAGACCCAGTACTTC.

The table lists this clone with a few counts. The J gene is TRBJ2-6, the V gene TRBV6-1; D not resolved. This CDR3 region has 13 residues. In germline, CDR1 is MNHNS, CDR2 SASEGT. Trimming took off 4 bases at V and 5 bases at J, with 6 bases between the two ends. In DNA, the CDR3 is TGTGCCAGCAGTGCCCTCTGGGCCAACGTCCTGACTTTC. This translates into CASSALWANVLTF.

The V and J genes are TRBV29-1 and TRBJ1-4; 7 bases map to TRBD1. The CDR3 contains 13 residues. After removal of 7 bases from V and 5 bases from J, the junction contained 7 bases not matched to a gene. Per the germline V gene, CDR1 is SQVTM and CDR2 is ANQGSEA. The CDR3 DNA follows: TGCAGCGGTGCAGGGGGATACAATGAAAAACTGTTTTTT. It yields the protein CSGAGGYNEKLFF.